This is a list of T cell receptor beta chains from one sample in a study of graft-versus-host responses after intestinal transplantation. This table comes from immunoSEQ multiplex PCR, and its TCRdb copy is limited to in-frame clones, with some not included. The table lists approximately 15,000 clones, roughly a third of them singletons. Sequenced material: alloreactive CD4+ T cells from a mixed lymphocyte reaction culture, taken before intestinal transplant. Source of these receptors: a human patient who received an intestinal transplant. Each CDR3 is given with its conserved first and last residue. The D gene is left open where the match is weak. Size is omitted from some rows. Given values are once, few, many or a class for expanded clones.

J gene,D gene,CDR3 length,clone size,V gene,CDR3 protein,CDR3 DNA
TRBJ1-2,NA,13,NA,TRBV6-6,CASSRGGGYGYTF,TGTGCCAGCAGCCGGGGCGGAGGGTATGGCTACACCTTC
TRBJ1-3,NA,11,medium-sized,TRBV10-2,CASSGLDTIYF,TGCGCCAGCAGTGGCCTGGACACCATATATTTT
TRBJ2-1,NA,14,NA,TRBV4-1,CASSQDSSYNEQFF,TGCGCCAGCAGCCAAGATTCTAGCTACAATGAGCAGTTCTTC
TRBJ2-4,NA,15,few,TRBV5-5,CASSLSWGPQNIQYF,TGTGCCAGCAGCTTGTCTTGGGGACCCCAGAACATTCAGTACTTC
TRBJ1-4,NA,15,few,TRBV11-3,CASSLWGGPNEKLFF,TGTGCCAGCAGCTTATGGGGCGGACCTAATGAAAAACTGTTTTTT
TRBJ2-1,TRBD2,16,NA,TRBV19,CASSSPGGTSGRRQFF,TGTGCCAGTAGTTCTCCAGGGGGTACTAGCGGGAGGAGGCAGTTCTTC
TRBJ1-1,NA,11,few,TRBV6-8,CASSANTEAFF,TGTGCCAGCAGTGCCAACACTGAAGCTTTCTTT
TRBJ2-7,TRBD2,18,NA,TRBV9,CASSVARGDYPTKYEQYF,TGTGCCAGCAGCGTAGCTAGAGGGGACTACCCAACCAAATACGAGCAGTACTTC
TRBJ2-5,TRBD1,15,few,TRBV4-1,CASSQGDRLQETQYF,TGCGCCAGCAGCCAAGGGGACAGGCTCCAAGAGACCCAGTACTTC
TRBJ2-1,TRBD1,13,few,TRBV5-5,CASSWDRANEQFF,TGTGCCAGCAGCTGGGACAGGGCGAATGAGCAGTTCTTC
TRBJ2-7,NA,15,NA,TRBV28,CASSLNRDPTYEQYF,TGTGCCAGCAGTTTAAACCGGGACCCCACCTACGAGCAGTACTTC
TRBJ2-3,TRBD1,15,NA,TRBV12-5,CASGRPGTGGHTQYF,TGTGCTAGTGGCCGGCCCGGGACAGGGGGGCATACGCAGTATTTT
TRBJ2-5,NA,15,few,TRBV2,CASSEMERPLQTQYF,TGTGCCAGCAGTGAAATGGAGCGGCCCCTCCAGACCCAGTACTTC
TRBJ2-7,NA,10,NA,TRBV2,CASSFYEQYF,TGTGCCAGCAGCTTCTACGAGCAGTACTTC
TRBJ1-6,TRBD1,14,NA,TRBV6-5,CASSDRDRGSPLHF,TGTGCCAGCAGTGACCGGGACAGGGGTTCACCCCTCCACTTT
TRBJ2-7,NA,13,NA,TRBV7-3,CASSLTPRYEQYF,TGTGCCAGCAGCTTAACCCCCAGATACGAGCAGTACTTC
TRBJ2-1,TRBD2,17,medium-sized,TRBV28,CASSPQGASGRLNEQFF,TGTGCCAGCAGCCCCCAGGGGGCTAGCGGGAGGTTAAATGAGCAGTTCTTC
TRBJ1-2,NA,13,NA,TRBV5-1,CASSSGPGYGYTF,TGCGCCAGCAGCTCCGGCCCAGGGTATGGCTACACCTTC
TRBJ1-4,NA,14,few,TRBV5-4,CASSLGGVNEKLFF,TGTGCCAGCAGCCTCGGGGGGGTCAACGAAAAACTGTTTTTT
TRBJ1-5,TRBD1,15,NA,TRBV19,CASSPRQGINQPQHF,TGTGCCAGTAGTCCCCGACAGGGGATCAATCAGCCCCAGCATTTT
TRBJ1-2,NA,14,few,TRBV6-5,CASSDPDSHYGYTF,TGTGCCAGCAGTGACCCCGACAGTCACTATGGCTACACCTTC
TRBJ2-4,NA,16,medium-sized,TRBV6-6,CASSYGVPLAKNIQYF,TGTGCCAGCAGTTACGGGGTACCCCTAGCCAAAAACATTCAGTACTTC
TRBJ2-3,NA,12,NA,TRBV11-2,CASSPQTDTQYF,TGTGCCAGCAGCCCGCAGACAGATACGCAGTATTTT
TRBJ2-2,NA,15,NA,TRBV21-1,CASSKGTGNTGELFF,TGTGCCAGCAGCAAAGGGACAGGGAACACCGGGGAGCTGTTTTTT
TRBJ2-3,TRBD2,16,NA,TRBV30,CAWTKLGGGGGDTQYF,TGTGCCTGGACTAAATTGGGCGGGGGTGGGGGAGATACGCAGTATTTT
TRBJ1-1,NA,12,NA,TRBV2,CASRKGLGRKIF,TGTGCCAGCAGAAAAGGGTTGGGGAGGAAGATCTTT
TRBJ2-5,TRBD2,17,few,TRBV18,CASSPPRTSGGRETQYF,TGTGCCAGCTCACCACCGCGGACTAGCGGGGGCCGAGAGACCCAGTACTTC
TRBJ2-6,NA,18,once,TRBV1,CTSSWSGLCTNRANVLTF,TGCACCAGCAGTTGGAGTGGTTTGTGCACAAATCGGGCCAACGTCCTGACTTTC
TRBJ1-4,NA,12,NA,TRBV4-1,CASSQGHEKLFF,TGCGCCAGCAGCCAAGGGCACGAAAAACTGTTTTTT
TRBJ2-1,NA,12,NA,TRBV11-2,CASSSSWGEQFF,TGTGCCAGCAGCAGCTCGTGGGGTGAGCAGTTCTTC
TRBJ2-1,NA,18,NA,TRBV21-1,CASSTNGSGASGDNEQFF,TGTGCCAGCAGCACAAATGGGTCTGGGGCTAGCGGGGACAATGAGCAGTTCTTC
TRBJ2-2,TRBD2,15,NA,TRBV5-4,CASSYTGGPTGELFF,TGTGCCAGCAGCTACACGGGGGGGCCCACCGGGGAGCTGTTTTTT